This TCR beta chain derives from a study of blood T cells in healthy people across ages (dated by TCRdb to the mid-2010s). For the wider study: In model experiments, template switching captured about one uniquely barcoded TCR beta cDNA molecule for every two T cells. The study measured age-related changes in TCR beta repertoire diversity using deep sequencing normalized with unique cDNA molecular identifiers. Donors were grouped into four age groups: young (average 16 years), middle-aged (around 39), aged (about 60) and long-lived (roughly 80). To avoid experimental bias, donors of different ages were distributed randomly across sequencing lanes. For two donors (one aged 18 to 29 and one aged 80 or older), the study analyzed two additional independent replicas of 1 million unique cDNA reads from the same blood draw.

The paper as a whole reports these results and caveats: The CMV infection status of donors was not known, potentially confounding age-related changes in expanded clonotypes. A strong correlation was found between observed TCR beta diversity and the percentage of naive T cells measured by flow cytometry. Observed TCR beta diversity per million T cells fell roughly linearly with age, and a significant reduction was already apparent by age around 40. Compared with the aged group, more naive CD4+ T cells, fewer expanded clones and increased TCR diversity were shown by the long-lived group, suggesting age selection. Total diversity estimates from one million sequenced T cells were considered lower bounds and underestimates. Because profiling used bulk unsorted PBMCs, naive and antigen-experienced compartments could not be compared conclusively.

Trimmed from V: 4 bases; trimmed from J: 2 bases; junction bases lacking a gene match: 6. The germline V gene provides CDR1 SGHTA and CDR2 FQGTGA. The CDR3 sequence holds 16 residues, the cysteine and phenylalanine included. Only the CDR3 region is kept as DNA, spanning 48 bases read in frame from base 1. Receptor libraries were prepared by 5' RACE. The sequencer listed for this sample is Illumina HiSeq 2500. A second roughly 6 to 12 cycle PCR used a sample-barcoded 5' primer and a J-beta primer mix. Each TCR beta cDNA molecule received a unique molecular identifier from a template-switch 5' adaptor carrying 12 random nucleotides. Each sample yielded at least 2.5 million CDR3-containing paired-end reads. All of the RNA was converted into first-strand cDNA using the Mint cDNA synthesis kit, with a TRBC-specific oligonucleotide serving as the primer. Following uracil-DNA glycosylase treatment, a first 18-cycle PCR with universal primers M1SS and BC2_uni_R was performed on all cDNA. As for the original processing: Each sample was normalized by randomly selecting 1 million high-quality reads, each carrying a distinct molecular identifier. Reads sharing molecular identifiers were discarded rather than binned into consensus sequences. MiTCR, with a Q25 quality threshold and the strictest error-elimination algorithm, was used for CDR3 identification, clonotype clustering and error correction. A nonparametric unseen species model with Euler transformation was used to estimate a lower bound on total TCR beta diversity. TCRdb itself trimmed the public reads at Q25 with fastp, ran MiXCR and retained productive beta chains. Entries are consolidated by CDR3 protein sequence, retaining the most common genes and DNA. It is TCRdb's table, rather than the study itself, that gives the V and J calls and clone size. For this sample the table gives 630,000 or so distinct CDR3 sequences, of which less than 40% were detected only once. The top ten constitute 15% of the sample.

The donors were roughly 40 Caucasian individuals from Russia, aged roughly 6 to 100 years, who were systemically healthy. Approximately 11 milliliters of peripheral blood were drawn from each donor into EDTA-treated Vacutainer tubes. Ficoll-Paque density-gradient centrifugation was used to isolate PBMCs, with at least 6 million per sample. Trizol reagent was used to extract total RNA from PBMCs, with at least 6 micrograms per sample. For every donor, flow cytometry on a PBMC aliquot measured the percentage of naive CD45RAhigh/CD27high T cells. As regards this clonotype: The target of this receptor is not known. Base-call qualities are not available, and no considerably larger clone is one nucleotide away.

The V gene is TRBV7-3 and the J gene is TRBJ2-3, and 10 bases in between align with TRBD2. The sequence came from an elderly woman in good health. Donor details come from another sample of the same person, matched by shared clones. The sequenced sample was blood. The nucleotide sequence reads TGTGCCAGCAGCTCTCCTAGCGGGGGACCCACAGATACGCAGTATTTT. This translates into CASSSPSGGPTDTQYF.